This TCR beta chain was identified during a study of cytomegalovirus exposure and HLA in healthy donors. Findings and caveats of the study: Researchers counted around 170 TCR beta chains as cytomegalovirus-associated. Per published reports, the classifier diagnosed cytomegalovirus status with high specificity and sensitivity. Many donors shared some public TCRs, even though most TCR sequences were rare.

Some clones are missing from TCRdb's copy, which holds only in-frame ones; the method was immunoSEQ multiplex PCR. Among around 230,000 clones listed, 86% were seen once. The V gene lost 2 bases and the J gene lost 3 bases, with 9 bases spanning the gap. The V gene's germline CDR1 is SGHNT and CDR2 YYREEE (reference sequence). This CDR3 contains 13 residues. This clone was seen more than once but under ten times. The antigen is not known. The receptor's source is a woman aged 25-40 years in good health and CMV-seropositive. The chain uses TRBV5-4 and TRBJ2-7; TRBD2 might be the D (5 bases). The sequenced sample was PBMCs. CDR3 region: CASSLTRGYEQYF. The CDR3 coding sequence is TGTGCCAGCAGCTTAACCCGGGGCTACGAGCAGTACTTC.